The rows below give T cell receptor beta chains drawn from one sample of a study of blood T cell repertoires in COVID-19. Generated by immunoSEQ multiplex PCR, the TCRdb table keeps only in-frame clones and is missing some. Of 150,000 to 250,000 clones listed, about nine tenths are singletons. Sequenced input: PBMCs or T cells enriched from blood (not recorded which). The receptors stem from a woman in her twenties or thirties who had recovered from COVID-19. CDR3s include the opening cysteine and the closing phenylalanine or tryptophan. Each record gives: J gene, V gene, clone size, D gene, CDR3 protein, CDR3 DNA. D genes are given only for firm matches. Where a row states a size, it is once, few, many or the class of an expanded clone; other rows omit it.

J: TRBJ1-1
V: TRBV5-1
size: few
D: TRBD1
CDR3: CASSHRVGGTDTEAFF
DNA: TGCGCCAGCAGCCACCGTGTTGGGGGGACAGACACTGAAGCTTTCTTT

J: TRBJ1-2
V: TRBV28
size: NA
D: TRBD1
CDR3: CASSLLGQSYGYTF
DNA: TGTGCCAGCAGTTTATTGGGACAGAGTTATGGCTACACCTTC

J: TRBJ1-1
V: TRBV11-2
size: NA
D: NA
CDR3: CASSPPGIGNTEAFF
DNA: TGTGCCAGCAGCCCGCCGGGTATTGGGAACACTGAAGCTTTCTTT

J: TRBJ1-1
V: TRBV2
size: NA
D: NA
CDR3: CASINTGRNTEAFF
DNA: TGTGCCAGCATTAACACAGGCCGGAACACTGAAGCTTTCTTT

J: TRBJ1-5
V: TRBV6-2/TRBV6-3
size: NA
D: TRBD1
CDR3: CASSTYRTGGHQPQHF
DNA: TGTGCCAGCAGTACCTACAGGACAGGGGGGCATCAGCCCCAGCATTTT

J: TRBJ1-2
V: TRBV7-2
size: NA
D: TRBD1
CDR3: CASSLTTTGDYGYTF
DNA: TGTGCCAGCAGCTTAACCACGACAGGGGATTATGGCTACACCTTC

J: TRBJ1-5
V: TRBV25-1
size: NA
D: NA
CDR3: CASSPTGNNQPQHF
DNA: TGTGCCAGCAGTCCTACAGGTAACAATCAGCCCCAGCATTTT

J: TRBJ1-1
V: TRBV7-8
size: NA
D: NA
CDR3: CASSLVGVTEAFF
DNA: TGTGCCAGCAGCTTAGTAGGGGTAACTGAAGCTTTCTTT

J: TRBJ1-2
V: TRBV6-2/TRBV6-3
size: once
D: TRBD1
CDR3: CASSYRDRGRGYTF
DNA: TGTGCCAGCAGTTACAGGGACAGGGGGCGCGGCTACACCTTC

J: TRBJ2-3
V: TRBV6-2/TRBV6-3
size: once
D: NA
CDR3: CASSYFGLAPQYF
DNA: TGTGCCAGCAGTTACTTCGGGCTAGCGCCGCAGTATTTT

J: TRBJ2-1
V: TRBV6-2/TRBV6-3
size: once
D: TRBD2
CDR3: CASSSRTSGSNEQFF
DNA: TGTGCCAGCAGTTCCAGGACTAGCGGGAGTAATGAGCAGTTCTTC

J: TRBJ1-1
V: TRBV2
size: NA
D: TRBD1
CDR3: CASSAQGVENTEAFF
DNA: TGTGCCAGCAGTGCGCAGGGGGTGGAGAACACTGAAGCTTTCTTT

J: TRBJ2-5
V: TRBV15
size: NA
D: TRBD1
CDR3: CATRTPPGTAKETQYF
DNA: TGTGCCACCAGAACCCCTCCTGGGACAGCGAAAGAGACCCAGTACTTC

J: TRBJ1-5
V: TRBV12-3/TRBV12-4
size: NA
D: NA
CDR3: CASVLAEGQPQHF
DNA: TGTGCCAGCGTCTTGGCAGAGGGACAGCCCCAGCATTTT

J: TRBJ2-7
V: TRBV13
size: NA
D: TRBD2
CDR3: CASSSGLNYEQYF
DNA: TGTGCCAGCAGCTCGGGACTAAACTACGAGCAGTACTTC

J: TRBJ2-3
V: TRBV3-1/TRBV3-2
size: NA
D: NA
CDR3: CASTRRKAGAGVDTQYF
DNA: TGTGCCAGCACCAGGAGGAAGGCGGGGGCCGGTGTAGATACGCAGTATTTT

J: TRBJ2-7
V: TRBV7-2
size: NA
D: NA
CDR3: CASSWTGGLSYEQYF
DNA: TGTGCCAGCAGCTGGACCGGGGGGCTCTCCTACGAGCAGTACTTC

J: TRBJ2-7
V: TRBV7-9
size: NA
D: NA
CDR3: CASSRVDGSPYEQYF
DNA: TGTGCCAGCAGCCGGGTCGACGGGTCCCCCTACGAGCAGTACTTC

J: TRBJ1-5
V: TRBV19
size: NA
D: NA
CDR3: CASTGFSNQPQHF
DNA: TGTGCCAGTACAGGTTTCAGCAATCAGCCCCAGCATTTT

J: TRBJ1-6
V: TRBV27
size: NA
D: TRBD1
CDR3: CASRYQGQGRNSPLHF
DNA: TGTGCCAGCAGATACCAAGGACAGGGCCGAAATTCACCCCTCCACTTT

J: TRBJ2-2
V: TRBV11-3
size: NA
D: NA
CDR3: CASSPGGRTNTGELFF
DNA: TGTGCCAGCAGTCCCGGGGGGCGGACGAACACCGGGGAGCTGTTTTTT

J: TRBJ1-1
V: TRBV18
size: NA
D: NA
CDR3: CASSPIKGTEAFF
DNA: TGTGCCAGCTCACCAATCAAGGGGACTGAAGCTTTCTTT

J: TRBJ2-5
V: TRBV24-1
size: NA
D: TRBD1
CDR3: CATSDPGQQRETQYF
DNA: TGTGCCACCAGTGACCCGGGACAGCAACGAGAGACCCAGTACTTC

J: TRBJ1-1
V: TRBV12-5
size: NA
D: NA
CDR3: CASGLVEGGPEAFF
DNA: TGTGCTAGTGGTTTGGTAGAGGGTGGGCCTGAAGCTTTCTTT

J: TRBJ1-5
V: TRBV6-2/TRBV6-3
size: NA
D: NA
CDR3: CASSAAAARSQHF
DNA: TGTGCCAGCAGTGCGGCCGCCGCTCGGTCCCAGCATTTT

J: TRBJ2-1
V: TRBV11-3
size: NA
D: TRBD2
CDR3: CASRHLAGGGNEQFF
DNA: TGTGCCAGCAGACACCTAGCGGGAGGTGGCAATGAGCAGTTCTTC

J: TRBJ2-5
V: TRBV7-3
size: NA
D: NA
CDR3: CASGPETQYF
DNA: TGTGCCAGCGGCCCAGAGACCCAGTACTTC

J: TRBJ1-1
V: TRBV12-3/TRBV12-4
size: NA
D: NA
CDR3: CASSQTGKPLF
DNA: TGTGCCAGCAGTCAGACCGGGAAGCCCTTATTT